The clone carrying this T cell receptor beta chain ranks as medium-sized in terms of frequency. Its antigen is as yet unknown. About 37,500 genome equivalents of blood DNA were amplified for TRB. Multiplex touch-down PCR amplified TRB using TRB-A and TRB-B pools in one tube. TCRdb re-called the multiplex PCR reads and shows each CDR3 protein once, DNA omitted. The repertoire shows some 1,800 distinct CDR3 sequences; the top ten hold around 6.2%. This sample was taken from a study of T cell clusters in autoimmune cytopenias. Study at large: The median distinct TRB clonotype count was about 2,000 per sample, from a median roughly 52,000 reads.

The CDR3 totals 15 residues. Germline V gene sequence: CDR1 LNHDA, CDR2 SQIVND (reference sequence). The study's findings and limits: Compared with active autoimmune hepatitis patients, healthy donors showed approximately 3-fold more exclusive TRB clusters. A dominant lymphoma-associated repertoire apparently masked the cluster-lack signature in secondary cytopenia versus chronic lymphocytic leukemia. Primary autoimmune cytopenia patients appeared to lack physiological T cell clusters present in healthy donors.

The sequenced material came from peripheral blood. This sequence was found in a human donor with an autoimmune cytopenia or autoimmune hepatitis (not recorded which). The rearrangement links TRBV19 to TRBJ2-1; the TRBD2 assignment by TCRdb is unverifiable without DNA. The CDR3 here is CASSSLAGVHNEQFF.